Listed below are T cell receptor beta chains from one sample, sequenced in a study of PD-L1 blockade in urothelial cancer. TCRdb keeps only in-frame clones here, not all; method: immunoSEQ multiplex PCR. This table holds 100,000 to 150,000 clones, 86% found once. The sample here was PBMCs, taken around atezolizumab (anti-PD-L1) treatment. The receptors stem from a man aged 50-59 years with urothelial cancer. Both conserved end residues are trimmed from each CDR3. D genes are given only for firm matches.

D	V	CDR3
TRBD2	TRBV5-1	ASSLTAGGGNEQF
.	TRBV27	ASSSRGSYNSPLH
TRBD1	TRBV2	ASSSTGGYGYT
.	TRBV19	ASSPTWRGNQPQH
.	TRBV2	ASSQQETQY
TRBD1	TRBV27	ASSPRQGLASLGELYYEQY
.	TRBV5-6	ASRLGGASNQPQH
.	TRBV1	TSTPRLAGKEDTQY
TRBD1	TRBV6-1	ASSGGQAAANQPQH
TRBD2	TRBV11-2	ASSFSGGGYNEQF
.	TRBV20-1	SAKRNEQF
TRBD2	TRBV14	ASSQGLAFGEQF
TRBD2	TRBV9	ASSPQSSGRGNEQF
TRBD2	TRBV5-8	ASSFRLATSQETQY
.	TRBV19	ASSISGGLNTEAF
TRBD1	TRBV7-9	ASSLDPGQGVDEQY
TRBD1	TRBV30	ACPRTGGVDSPLH
.	TRBV20-1	SASNSEQY
TRBD1	TRBV6-5	ASRSGQGGKETQY
TRBD2	TRBV9	ASSVGLAGGYNEQF
.	TRBV7-9	ASSLDVDLSYEQY
.	TRBV27	ASKYGASVEQY
.	TRBV15	ATSSRGSGANVLT
TRBD1	TRBV6-1	ASNRDRGYT
.	TRBV7-3	ASSLGGVSPLH
.	TRBV28	ASSSGSGEQF
TRBD2	TRBV19	ASRTSGSTDTQY
TRBD1	TRBV5-4	ASREQGGSGYT
TRBD2	TRBV28	ASSSPGLGSWEQY
.	TRBV14	ASSAQLAYTGELF
.	TRBV15	ATSSRGAKYPGTQY
TRBD1	TRBV30	AWSATGYNTGELF
.	TRBV28	ASSAGVRTEAF
TRBD2	TRBV28	ASSLGTSLYNEQF
.	TRBV21-1	ASSNRGQQLVNTEAF
TRBD1	TRBV27	ASSLGQSYGYT
.	TRBV21-1	ASSTEQGYNTEAF
.	TRBV9	ASSVAVSAGYEQY
.	TRBV30	AWISPVRTF
TRBD2	TRBV28	ASNSGSRVSRNEQF
.	TRBV5-1	ASSLAQGLRTDTQY
.	TRBV28	ASSPTSYQETQY
TRBD2	TRBV4-1	ASSQGLRESSWETQY
.	TRBV7-9	AGGMNSGNTIY
.	TRBV10-3	AIRTAYEQY
.	TRBV30	AWADWEETQY